The source of this T cell receptor (beta chain) is a study of T cells in Graves' hyperthyroidism and ophthalmopathy. In the study overall: The initial diagnosis was the point when peripheral blood was collected, ahead of any treatment.

From RNA transcripts, TCR beta CDR3 regions were amplified. HTBI primers were the set used in a first-round RT-PCR of the TCR CDR3. TCRdb redid the calling of the multiplex PCR reads with MiXCR, one entry per CDR3 protein. In the table there are under 600,000 distinct CDR3 sequences, about a sixth of which are singletons. This CDR3 has 13 amino acids. V lost 2 bases and J lost 3, with 8 bases in between. Germline-derived CDR1 and CDR2 are SGHKS and YYEKEE (reference sequence). This clonotype was observed a few times. Its target is not known. Diagnoses were established using clinical symptoms, serum thyroxine and TRAb, thyroid ultrasound and orbital computed tomography. The PBMCs were taken from 10 ml of fresh peripheral blood. Study results and caveats: With a median lead of about 6.9 months before onset, the model predicted ophthalmopathy.

This rearrangement joins TRBV5-5 to TRBJ1-1; D is unresolved. The sample taken for sequencing was blood. This TCR derives from a woman between 35 and 50 years old with Graves' ophthalmopathy. The CDR3 loop reads CASSFQKHTEAFF. In DNA, the CDR3 is TGTGCCAGCAGCTTTCAGAAACACACTGAAGCTTTCTTT.